This T cell receptor beta chain was captured by sequencing in a study of blood T cell repertoires in COVID-19. Background on the study: Acute and convalescent COVID-19 specimens originated in the United States, Italy and Spain. PBMCs, B-cell-depleted T cells, or T cells were the source of the cDNA or gDNA that made up the material.

Original processing notes: Amplified reference gene primers provided the basis for estimating nucleated cell counts. Sequencing used immunoSEQ multiplex PCR; TCRdb keeps in-frame clones, though not all of them. D and trimming come from the DNA, and the V and J calls and clone size come from that table. The sample records roughly 190,000 clones, 88% being singletons. Looked up from germline, CDR1 is SGDLS and CDR2 is YYNGEE. Trimming took off 3 bases at V and 5 bases at J, with 17 bases between the two ends. The CDR3 runs to 16 residues. The sequence derives from a man aged 35-49 years with active or convalescent COVID-19. Input material: peripheral blood. This rearrangement joins TRBV9 to TRBJ1-4, with unresolved D. The CDR3 region is CASSETPTDSNEKLFF. The CDR3 coding sequence is TGTGCCAGCAGCGAGACACCGACGGACTCAAATGAAAAACTGTTTTTT.